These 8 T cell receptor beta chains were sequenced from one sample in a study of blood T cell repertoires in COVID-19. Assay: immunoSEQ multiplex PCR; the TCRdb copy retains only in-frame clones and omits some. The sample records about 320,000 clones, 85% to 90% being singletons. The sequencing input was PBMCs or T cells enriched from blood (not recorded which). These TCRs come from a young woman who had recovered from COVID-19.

CDR3 residues: CASSQQEDTEAFF. CDR3 DNA sequence: TGTGCCAGCAGCCAACAGGAGGACACTGAAGCTTTCTTT. The gene calls are TRBV3-1 (or the pseudogene TRBV3-2) and TRBJ1-1; D gene ambiguous. V was shortened by 2 bases and J by 3 bases, with 7 bases between the two germline ends. The germline V gene has CDR1 LGHDT and CDR2 YNNKEL (reference sequence). The CDR3 has 13 amino acids.

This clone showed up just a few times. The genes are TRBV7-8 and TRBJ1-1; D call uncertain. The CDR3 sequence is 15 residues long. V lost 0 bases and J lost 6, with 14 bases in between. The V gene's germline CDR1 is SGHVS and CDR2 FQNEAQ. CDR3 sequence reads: CASSLARTPRAEAFF. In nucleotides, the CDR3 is TGTGCCAGCAGCTTAGCGAGGACTCCTAGGGCTGAAGCTTTCTTT.

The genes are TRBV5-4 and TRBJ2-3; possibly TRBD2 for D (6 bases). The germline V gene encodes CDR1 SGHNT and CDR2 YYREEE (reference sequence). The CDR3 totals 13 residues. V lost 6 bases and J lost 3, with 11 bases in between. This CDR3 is CASKRGWTDTQYF. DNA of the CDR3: TGTGCCAGCAAACGGGGGTGGACAGATACGCAGTATTTT.

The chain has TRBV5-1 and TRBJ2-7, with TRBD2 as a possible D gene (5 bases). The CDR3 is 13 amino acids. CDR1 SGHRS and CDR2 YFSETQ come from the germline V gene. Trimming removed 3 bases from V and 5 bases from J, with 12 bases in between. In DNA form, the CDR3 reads TGCGCCAGCAGCTCTCTCATGGAGGACGAGCAGTACTTC. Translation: CASSSLMEDEQYF.

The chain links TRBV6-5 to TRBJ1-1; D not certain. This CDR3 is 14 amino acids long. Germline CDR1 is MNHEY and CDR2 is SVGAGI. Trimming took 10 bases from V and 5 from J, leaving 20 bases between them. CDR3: CATILAGPRTEAFF. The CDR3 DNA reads TGTGCCACCATTCTAGCCGGACCGCGGACTGAAGCTTTCTTT.

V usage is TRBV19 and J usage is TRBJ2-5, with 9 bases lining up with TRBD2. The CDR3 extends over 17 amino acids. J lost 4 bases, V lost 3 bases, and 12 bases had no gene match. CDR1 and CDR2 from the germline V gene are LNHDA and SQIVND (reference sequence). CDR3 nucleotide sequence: TGTGCCAGTAGTATGGCCCAGGCTAGCGGGAAAGGAGAGACCCAGTACTTC. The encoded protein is CASSMAQASGKGETQYF.

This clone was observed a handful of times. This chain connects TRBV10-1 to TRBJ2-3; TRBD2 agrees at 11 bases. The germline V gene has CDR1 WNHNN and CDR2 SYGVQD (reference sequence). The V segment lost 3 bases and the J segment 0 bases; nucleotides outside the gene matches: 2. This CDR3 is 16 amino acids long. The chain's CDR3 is CASSDSSGGSTDTQYF. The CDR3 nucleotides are TGCGCCAGCAGTGACTCTAGCGGGGGGAGCACAGATACGCAGTATTTT.

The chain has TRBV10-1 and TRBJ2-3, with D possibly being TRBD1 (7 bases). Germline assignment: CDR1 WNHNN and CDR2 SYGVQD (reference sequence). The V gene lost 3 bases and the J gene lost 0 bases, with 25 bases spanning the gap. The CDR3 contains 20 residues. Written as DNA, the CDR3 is TGCGCCAGCAGTGACCCACAGGGGAGGAAAAGCGGAACTAGCACAGATACGCAGTATTTT. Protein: CASSDPQGRKSGTSTDTQYF.